The 29 T cell receptor beta chains in this list originate from one sample, sequenced in a study of beta chain features in type 1 diabetes. Study-wide points: Across all four CD4+ subsets, people with type 1 diabetes showed modestly shorter TCRB CDR3s.

For these receptors, no antigen is known. The investigators reverse transcribed all of the isolated RNA, so they sequenced expressed TCRB transcripts. The method was immunoSEQ multiplex PCR; TCRdb's version includes in-frame clones alone and lacks a portion of them. Of fewer than 300,000 clones in the sample, approximately 10% are singletons; the top ten hold over 0.015%. The sequencing input was naive CD4+ T cells from blood. These receptors were obtained from a man under 40 with type 1 diabetes.

The genes are TRBV7-2 and TRBJ2-7; the D gene is possibly TRBD1 (5 bases). The V gene lost 1 base and the J gene lost 3 bases, with 7 bases spanning the gap. The CDR3 sequence is 13 residues long. Germline V gene sequence: CDR1 SGHTA, CDR2 FQGNSA. The CDR3 loop is CASSLVDNYEQYF. CDR3 sequence (DNA): TGTGCCAGCAGCTTAGTGGACAACTACGAGCAGTACTTC.

This clone occurred a few times. The chain carries TRBV18 and TRBJ2-5, with D maybe TRBD2 (6 bases). The CDR3 covers 12 residues. Germline V gives CDR1 KGHSH, CDR2 LQKENI. Trimming removed 3 bases from V and 5 bases from J, with 7 bases in between. The CDR3: CASSPAGETQYF. Here the CDR3 DNA reads TGTGCCAGCTCACCGGCGGGGGAGACCCAGTACTTC.

This sequence joins TRBV7-3 and TRBJ1-1; D perhaps matches TRBD1 (6 bases). Germline V gene lookup returns CDR1 SGHTA and CDR2 FQGTGA. The CDR3 runs 13 residues. With 1 base removed from V and 4 bases from J, the gap between germline ends came to 7 bases. CDR3 in amino acids: CASSLRGGTEAFF. In nucleotides, the CDR3 is TGTGCCAGCAGCTTAAGAGGGGGCACTGAAGCTTTCTTT.

V gene TRBV19 combines with J gene TRBJ1-2, with 7 bases identical to TRBD1. The CDR3 length is 14 residues. V lost 1 base and J lost 4; bases outside the gene matches: 3. CDR1 LNHDA and CDR2 SQIVND come from the germline V gene (reference sequence). CDR3 sequence (DNA): TGTGCCAGTAGTATAGTACAGGGGACCTATGGCTACACCTTC. Translated, it gives CASSIVQGTYGYTF. Based on the CDR3 plus reference TRBV19 and TRBJ1-2, the full variable domain is DGGITQSPKYLFRKEGQNVTLSCEQNLNHDAMYWYRQDPGQGLRLIYYSQIVNDFQKGDIAEGYSVSREKKESFPLTVTSAQKNPTAFYLCASSIVQGTYGYTFGSGTRLTVV.

The V and J genes are TRBV19 and TRBJ2-3; D is undetermined. The CDR3 runs to 11 residues. V lost 5 bases to trimming and J lost 8 bases, with 8 bases between them. Per germline, CDR1 LNHDA and CDR2 SQIVND (reference sequence). The CDR3 DNA follows: TGTGCCAGTAGTGAAGCTAGTACGCAGTATTTT. As protein: CASSEASTQYF.

This clone was found a few times. The rearrangement uses TRBV28 and TRBJ2-3; 8 bases match TRBD2. The ends lost 10 bases at V and 0 bases at J; junction bases unmatched: 9. Germline CDR1 is MDHEN and CDR2 is SYDVKM. This CDR3 contains 15 residues. CDR3 residues: CATYSSGSSTDTQYF. The CDR3 nucleotides read TGTGCCACCTATTCCAGCGGGAGTAGCACAGATACGCAGTATTTT.

This clone has more than one count but fewer than ten. V usage is TRBV28 and J usage is TRBJ2-7; 9 bases are a match to TRBD2. The CDR3 is made up of 15 amino acids. J lost 5 bases, V lost 6 bases, and 11 bases had no gene match. The germline V gene encodes CDR1 MDHEN and CDR2 SYDVKM. The CDR3 loop reads CASSPLLAGVHEQYF. Here the CDR3 DNA reads TGTGCCAGCAGCCCCCTATTAGCGGGGGTCCACGAGCAGTACTTC. The variable domain in full, completed from reference TRBV28 and TRBJ2-7, reads DVKVTQSSRYLVKRTGEKVFLECVQDMDHENMFWYRQDPGLGLRLIYFSYDVKMKEKGDIPEGYSVSREKKERFSLILESASTNQTSMYLCASSPLLAGVHEQYFGPGTRLTVT.

This clone was recorded a few times. V usage is TRBV9 and J usage is TRBJ2-1; no reliable D call. Trimming shortened V by 4 bases and J by 4 bases, and 15 bases separated the two germline ends. The CDR3 is 15 amino acids. From germline, CDR1 is SGDLS and CDR2 YYNGEE. The chain's CDR3 is CASSPHVGKYNEQFF. CDR3 nucleotides: TGTGCCAGCAGCCCGCATGTGGGCAAGTACAATGAGCAGTTCTTC.

The chain has TRBV7-2 and TRBJ1-2; D is undetermined. The CDR3 spans 15 residues. Germline V gene sequence: CDR1 SGHTA, CDR2 FQGNSA. Trimming removed 3 bases from V and 4 bases from J, with 15 bases in between. The CDR3 coding sequence is TGTGCCAGCAGCTTTAGAGCCACCCCTAGCTATGGCTACACCTTC. It specifies CASSFRATPSYGYTF.

This clone was counted a few times. V gene TRBV5-1 combines with J gene TRBJ1-2, with a tentative D call TRBD1 (6 bases). V lost 3 bases to trimming and J lost 6 bases, with 15 bases between them. The germline CDR1 and CDR2 sequences are SGHRS and YFSETQ. The CDR3 is made up of 14 amino acids. CDR3 protein: CASSSGAIKDGYTF. DNA of the CDR3: TGCGCCAGCAGCTCAGGGGCTATTAAGGATGGCTACACCTTC.

There are a few counts of this clone. The chain couples TRBV7-9 to TRBJ1-2; 12 bases are shared with TRBD1. The CDR3 extends over 14 amino acids. J gave up 7 bases and V 3 bases, and 3 bases lay outside the gene matches. The germline V gene encodes CDR1 SEHNR and CDR2 FQNEAQ (reference sequence). The DNA of the CDR3 is TGTGCCAGCAGCTTCGGGACAGGGGGCTCTGGCTACACCTTC. Translation: CASSFGTGGSGYTF.

The CDR3, as DNA: TGTGCCAGCAGTTACTGGGCCGGAGGTCTATACGAGCAGTACTTC. This encodes CASSYWAGGLYEQYF. This chain joins TRBV6-5 and TRBJ2-7; D perhaps matches TRBD2 (5 bases). This CDR3 is 15 amino acids long. The V gene lost 1 base and the J gene lost 4 bases, with 14 bases spanning the gap. The germline gives CDR1 MNHEY, CDR2 SVGAGI.

This clone showed up just a few times. The chain uses TRBV29-1 and TRBJ1-1; possibly TRBD1 for D (6 bases). V was trimmed by 1 base and J by 0 bases, leaving 9 bases between them. This CDR3 is 14 amino acids long. Germline V gives CDR1 SQVTM, CDR2 ANQGSEA. CDR3 region: CSVEGGGLNTEAFF. The CDR3 DNA reads TGCAGCGTTGAAGGGGGGGGCCTGAACACTGAAGCTTTCTTT.

The rearrangement joins TRBV7-9 to TRBJ1-1, with D possibly matching TRBD1 (6 bases). The ends were cut back, 7 bases at V and 14 bases at J, with 23 bases in the middle. The germline CDR1 and CDR2 sequences are SEHNR and FQNEAQ (reference sequence). This CDR3 spans 13 amino acids. CDR3 nucleotide sequence: TGTGCCAGCACCCGAGCCAGACAGGCTCCCTTATTCTTT. Translation gives CASTRARQAPLFF. Drawing the rest from reference TRBV7-9 and TRBJ1-1, the complete variable domain is DTGVSQNPRHKITKRGQNVTFRCDPISEHNRLYWYRQTLGQGPEFLTYFQNEAQLEKSRLLSDRFSAERPKGSFSTLEIQRTEQGDSAMYLCASTRARQAPLFFGQGTRLTVV.

The sample holds a few counts of this clone. This chain joins TRBV2 and TRBJ2-2; D is uncertain. Germline CDR1 and CDR2: SNHLY and FYNNEI. The CDR3 is 13 amino acids. Trimming removed 5 bases from V and 1 base from J, with 5 bases in between. The CDR3 reads CASSQENTGELFF. In DNA form, the CDR3 reads TGTGCCAGCAGTCAGGAGAACACCGGGGAGCTGTTTTTT. The whole variable domain, remainder taken from reference TRBV2 and TRBJ2-2, is EPEVTQTPSHQVTQMGQEVILRCVPISNHLYFYWYRQILGQKVEFLVSFYNNEISEKSEIFDDQFSVERPDGSNFTLKIRSTKLEDSAMYFCASSQENTGELFFGEGSRLTVL.

This clone was observed a few times. CDR3 DNA: TGTGCCAGCAGCCAAGCGGGGGGCGCGGGGGAGACCCAGTACTTC. Amino acids: CASSQAGGAGETQYF. This chain uses TRBV9 with TRBJ2-5, with TRBD2 matching 9 bases. This CDR3 contains 15 residues. Germline assignment: CDR1 SGDLS and CDR2 YYNGEE. V shed 4 bases, J shed 5 bases, and the junction held 9 bases outside the gene matches.

This clone has only a few counts. This sequence joins TRBV7-9 and TRBJ1-5; 7 bases line up with TRBD1. Germline values: CDR1 SEHNR, CDR2 FQNEAQ (reference sequence). The CDR3 runs 14 residues. Unmatched junction bases numbered 6, after V lost 5 bases and J lost 5 bases. CDR3: CASSLGQAYQPQHF. In nucleotides, the CDR3 is TGTGCCAGCAGCCTCGGACAGGCCTATCAGCCCCAGCATTTT. Based on the CDR3 plus reference TRBV7-9 and TRBJ1-5, the full variable domain is DTGVSQNPRHKITKRGQNVTFRCDPISEHNRLYWYRQTLGQGPEFLTYFQNEAQLEKSRLLSDRFSAERPKGSFSTLEIQRTEQGDSAMYLCASSLGQAYQPQHFGDGTRLSIL.

Notes on this clone: Other DNA sequences within the sample encode an identical CDR3. The chain couples TRBV20-1 to TRBJ2-5; possible D gene TRBD1, 5 bases. V gave up 6 bases and J gave up 5 bases, with 10 bases separating them. The CDR3 covers 11 residues. Germline lookup yields CDR1 DFQATT and CDR2 SNEGSKA (reference sequence). DNA of the CDR3: TGCAGTGCCAGACCAGGGGAGACCCAGTACTTC. Protein: CSARPGETQYF.

This clone has more than one count but fewer than ten. The chain carries TRBV5-1 and TRBJ2-7, with unresolved D. Trimming took off 4 bases at V and 3 bases at J, with 5 bases between the two ends. The germline V gene has CDR1 SGHRS and CDR2 YFSETQ. The CDR3 consists of 11 residues. CDR3 loop: CASSTDYEQYF. The CDR3 nucleotides read TGCGCCAGCAGCACTGACTACGAGCAGTACTTC. The variable domain in full, with the rest retrieved from reference TRBV5-1 and TRBJ2-7, is KAGVTQTPRYLIKTRGQQVTLSCSPISGHRSVSWYQQTPGQGLQFLFEYFSETQRNKGNFPGRFSGRQFSNSRSEMNVSTLELGDSALYLCASSTDYEQYFGPGTRLTVT.

The chain couples TRBV30 to TRBJ1-6; D perhaps matches TRBD1 (6 bases). CDR3 length: 13 residues. From germline, CDR1 is GTSNPN and CDR2 SVGIG (reference sequence). V was trimmed by 3 bases and J by 5 bases, leaving 8 bases between them. CDR3 region: CAWSYRDNSPLHF. CDR3 bases: TGTGCCTGGAGCTACAGGGATAATTCACCCCTCCACTTT. Full variable domain (remainder filled in from reference TRBV30 and TRBJ1-6): SQTIHQWPATLVQPVGSPLSLECTVEGTSNPNLYWYRQAAGRGLQLLFYSVGIGQISSEVPQNLSASRPQDRQFILSSKKLLLSDSGFYLCAWSYRDNSPLHFGNGTRLTVT.

This clone has more than one count but fewer than ten. The chain recombines TRBV9 with TRBJ2-3; D is possibly TRBD1 (6 bases). V was shortened by 4 bases and J by 0 bases, with 18 bases between the two germline ends. CDR1 SGDLS and CDR2 YYNGEE come from the germline V gene. This CDR3 has 17 residues. The CDR3 spells CASSPKGGYPSTDTQYF. DNA of the CDR3: TGTGCCAGCAGCCCCAAAGGGGGTTACCCTAGCACAGATACGCAGTATTTT.

This clone was detected a few times. The rearrangement joins TRBV7-2 to TRBJ2-7; possibly TRBD2 for D (6 bases). CDR1 and CDR2 from the germline V gene are SGHTA and FQGNSA. CDR3 length: 14 amino acids. The V gene lost 8 bases and the J gene lost 3 bases, with 17 bases spanning the gap. The CDR3 is CASSSPQDYYEQYF. The CDR3 region has the DNA TGTGCCAGCTCTAGCCCCCAGGACTACTACGAGCAGTACTTC.

This clone appeared a few times. The genes are TRBV7-9 and TRBJ1-4, with 10 bases matching TRBD1. Trimming at V came to 3 bases and at J to 4 bases, leaving 5 bases not matched to a gene. The CDR3 is 16 amino acids. The germline V gene encodes CDR1 SEHNR and CDR2 FQNEAQ (reference sequence). The CDR3 DNA reads as TGTGCCAGCAGCTTGATCGGGACAGGGGTTAATGAAAAACTGTTTTTT. This translates into CASSLIGTGVNEKLFF.

The rearrangement links TRBV5-5 to TRBJ2-6; D might be TRBD1 (5 bases). Germline values: CDR1 SGHKS, CDR2 YYEKEE (reference sequence). This CDR3 contains 16 residues. Deletions cut 4 bases from V and 0 bases from J, with 11 bases between. The CDR3 is CASSEQGASGANVLTF. For the CDR3, the DNA is TGTGCCAGCAGCGAACAAGGGGCCTCTGGGGCCAACGTCCTGACTTTC. Filled out from reference TRBV5-5 and TRBJ2-6, the complete variable domain reads DAGVTQSPTHLIKTRGQQVTLRCSPISGHKSVSWYQQVLGQGPQFIFQYYEKEERGRGNFPDRFSARQFPNYSSELNVNALLLGDSALYLCASSEQGASGANVLTFGAGSRLTVL.

This clone has a handful of counts. The chain links TRBV5-1 to TRBJ2-7, with D possibly matching TRBD1 (6 bases). Trimming removed 0 bases at V and 3 bases at J, with 10 bases between. The CDR3 totals 14 residues. Germline V gene data show CDR1 as SGHRS and CDR2 as YFSETQ. The CDR3 loop reads CASSLDGQRYEQYF. The DNA for the CDR3 is TGCGCCAGCAGCTTGGACGGACAGCGCTACGAGCAGTACTTC.

The sample holds a few counts of this clone. The same CDR3 can be traced to other DNA sequences in this sample. This chain connects TRBV9 to TRBJ2-5; 7 bases map to TRBD1. This CDR3 contains 16 residues. CDR1 and CDR2 from the germline V gene are SGDLS and YYNGEE. The J segment lost 2 bases and the V segment lost 0 bases, leaving 7 bases of the junction unmatched. CDR3 sequence: CASSVAPAGGQETQYF. In DNA, the CDR3 is TGTGCCAGCAGCGTAGCTCCGGCAGGGGGACAAGAGACCCAGTACTTC.

The chain combines TRBV7-8 with TRBJ1-1; 7 bases match TRBD1. Germline V gene lookup returns CDR1 SGHVS and CDR2 FQNEAQ. With 5 bases clipped from V and 4 bases from J, the junction kept 4 bases outside the gene matches. The length of the CDR3 is 13 residues. For the CDR3, the DNA is TGTGCCAGCAGCAAAGACAGGGTCACTGAAGCTTTCTTT. Protein product: CASSKDRVTEAFF. Drawing the rest from reference TRBV7-8 and TRBJ1-1, the complete variable domain is GAGVSQSPRYKVAKRGQDVALRCDPISGHVSLFWYQQALGQGPEFLTYFQNEAQLDKSGLPSDRFFAERPEGSVSTLKIQRTQQEDSAVYLCASSKDRVTEAFFGQGTRLTVV.

The V gene is TRBV14, the J gene TRBJ2-3; D not resolved. This CDR3 has 12 residues. The V gene lost 4 bases and the J gene lost 6 bases, with 8 bases spanning the gap. Germline V gene sequence: CDR1 SGHDN, CDR2 FVKESK. CDR3 region: CASSPSGDTQYF. The DNA for the CDR3 is TGTGCCAGCAGCCCCAGTGGTGATACGCAGTATTTT.

The V and J genes are TRBV28 and TRBJ2-1; D is possibly TRBD2 (5 bases). V was shortened by 4 bases and J by 0 bases, with 10 bases between the two germline ends. The CDR3 is 15 residues long. From germline, CDR1 is MDHEN and CDR2 SYDVKM. The CDR3 reads CASSSAGASYNEQFF. The CDR3 nucleotides read TGTGCCAGCAGTTCCGCGGGCGCCTCCTACAATGAGCAGTTCTTC.